This is a list of T cell receptor beta chains from one sample in a study of blood T cell repertoires in COVID-19. Profiled with immunoSEQ multiplex PCR; TCRdb holds only in-frame clones, not every one. There are over 70,000 clones in the sample; 85% occur only once, and 5.1% lies in the top ten. The sample taken for sequencing was peripheral blood. The receptors here all came from a man at least 80 years old with acute or convalescent COVID-19. The CDR3 runs from the conserved cysteine through the conserved F or W. A D gene is named only where the DNA matches it firmly. A row's size may be missing; if present it is once, few, many or a size class.

v_call	d_call	clone_size	j_call	cdr3_aa	cdr3_nt
TRBV11-1	-	-	TRBJ2-3	CASSSIGRGPQHTQYF	TGTGCCAGCAGCTCCATTGGGCGGGGCCCCCAGCATACGCAGTATTTT
TRBV10-3	TRBD1	once	TRBJ1-2	CAISEPTGGYYGYTF	TGTGCCATCAGTGAGCCGACAGGGGGGTACTATGGCTACACCTTC
TRBV5-4	-	-	TRBJ2-7	CASRPGQIEDEQYF	TGTGCCAGCAGGCCGGGTCAAATAGAGGACGAGCAGTACTTC
TRBV27	-	-	TRBJ1-1	CASSLYVAENTEAFF	TGTGCCAGCAGTTTATACGTGGCGGAGAACACTGAAGCTTTCTTT
TRBV5-3	-	-	TRBJ2-7	CARSLEVEAYEQYF	TGTGCCAGAAGCTTGGAAGTGGAGGCTTACGAGCAGTACTTC
TRBV30	-	-	TRBJ1-6	CAWSVRGGGSSPLHF	TGTGCCTGGAGTGTACGGGGGGGTGGAAGTTCACCCCTCCACTTT
TRBV6-6	TRBD2	few	TRBJ2-3	CASSATSGGRTDTQYF	TGTGCCAGCAGTGCGACTAGCGGGGGCCGCACAGATACGCAGTATTTT
TRBV12-3/TRBV12-4	TRBD1	-	TRBJ2-7	CASRPGQSYEQYF	TGTGCCAGCAGGCCGGGACAGTCCTACGAGCAGTACTTC
TRBV6-6	-	-	TRBJ2-7	CASSGAARVEQYF	TGTGCCAGCAGTGGGGCGGCCCGGGTGGAGCAGTACTTC
TRBV7-2	-	-	TRBJ2-4	CASSSGLVNIQYF	TGTGCCAGCAGCTCTGGACTGGTGAACATTCAGTACTTC
TRBV6-2/TRBV6-3	TRBD1	-	TRBJ2-7	CASSSPGQGGHF	TGTGCCAGCAGTTCCCCAGGACAGGGCGGGCACTTC
TRBV18	TRBD2	-	TRBJ2-7	CASSPPGGAYEQYF	TGTGCCAGCTCACCTCCGGGGGGGGCCTACGAGCAGTACTTC
TRBV7-8	TRBD1	once	TRBJ1-1	CASSSHQGGNVNTEAFF	TGTGCCAGCAGCTCCCACCAGGGGGGAAATGTGAACACTGAAGCTTTCTTT
TRBV2	-	once	TRBJ2-7	CASAPSHEQYF	TGTGCCAGCGCCCCGAGCCACGAGCAGTACTTC
TRBV5-4	-	-	TRBJ2-1	CASSLASPINEQFF	TGTGCCAGCAGCTTGGCTAGCCCAATCAATGAGCAGTTCTTC
TRBV11-2	-	-	TRBJ1-6	CASSFSQGDSPLHF	TGTGCCAGCAGCTTCTCACAGGGTGATTCACCCCTCCACTTT
TRBV7-2	-	-	TRBJ1-2	CASSLDSRSGYTF	TGTGCCAGCAGCTTGGACAGCCGGTCTGGCTACACCTTC
TRBV7-6	TRBD1	-	TRBJ1-1	CASSKGDRERFF	TGTGCCAGCAGCAAGGGGGACAGGGAACGTTTCTTT
TRBV7-2	-	-	TRBJ2-5	CASSSLGAGETQYF	TGTGCCAGCAGCTCCCTAGGGGCAGGAGAGACCCAGTACTTC
TRBV19	-	-	TRBJ2-7	CASKEPGKISYEQYF	TGTGCCAGTAAGGAACCAGGGAAGATATCCTACGAGCAGTACTTC
TRBV18	-	few	TRBJ1-5	CASSPLRMAGGGNQPQHF	TGTGCCAGCTCGCCTCTCCGGATGGCGGGAGGGGGCAATCAGCCCCAGCATTTT
TRBV5-1	-	-	TRBJ1-3	CASSLAHSSSGNTIYF	TGCGCCAGCAGCTTGGCTCATTCCAGCTCTGGAAACACCATATATTTT
TRBV5-6	-	-	TRBJ1-5	CASSFWGGNQPQHF	TGTGCCAGCAGCTTTTGGGGCGGCAATCAGCCCCAGCATTTT
TRBV4-3	-	-	TRBJ2-2	CASSQAWAIGELFF	TGCGCCAGCAGCCAAGCCTGGGCAATCGGGGAGCTGTTTTTT
TRBV5-6	TRBD1	-	TRBJ2-4	CASSLGQGAAKNIQYF	TGTGCCAGCAGCCTAGGACAGGGGGCAGCCAAAAACATTCAGTACTTC
TRBV7-3	-	-	TRBJ2-3	CASSLGQVEDTQYF	TGTGCCAGCAGCTTAGGGCAGGTAGAAGATACGCAGTATTTT
TRBV7-3	-	-	TRBJ2-1	CASSLNAARSYNEQFF	TGTGCCAGCAGCTTAAACGCGGCACGCTCCTACAATGAGCAGTTCTTC
TRBV5-6	TRBD2	once	TRBJ2-1	CASSSLLLAGGNFFNEQFF	TGTGCCAGCAGCTCCCTGTTATTAGCGGGGGGAAACTTTTTCAATGAGCAGTTCTTC
TRBV3-1/TRBV3-2	TRBD2	-	TRBJ2-1	CASSKGLAEPYNEQFF	TGTGCCAGCAGCAAGGGACTAGCGGAACCCTACAATGAGCAGTTCTTC
TRBV7-2	-	-	TRBJ1-3	CASSFGLGGSGNTIYF	TGTGCCAGCAGTTTCGGCCTAGGGGGCTCTGGAAACACCATATATTTT
TRBV5-1	-	-	TRBJ1-4	CASSLGGRTNEKLFF	TGCGCCAGCAGCTTGGGAGGGAGGACTAATGAAAAACTGTTTTTT
TRBV28	-	-	TRBJ2-3	CASSLMGTTDTQYF	TGTGCCAGCAGTCTTATGGGGACAACAGATACGCAGTATTTT
TRBV27	-	-	TRBJ2-5	CASSSYLQATAQTQYF	TGTGCCAGCAGTTCCTACCTTCAGGCCACGGCCCAGACCCAGTACTTC
TRBV19	TRBD2	few	TRBJ2-5	CASSIPRLAGDRETQYF	TGTGCCAGTAGTATCCCCCGACTAGCGGGAGATCGGGAGACCCAGTACTTC
TRBV6-5	TRBD1	-	TRBJ1-4	CASSYGPGQGSEKLFF	TGTGCCAGCAGTTACGGGCCGGGACAGGGTTCTGAAAAACTGTTTTTT
TRBV4-1	TRBD1	-	TRBJ2-2	CASSQHLPRGPNTGELFF	TGCGCCAGCAGCCAGCACCTCCCGAGGGGGCCGAACACCGGGGAGCTGTTTTTT
TRBV7-3	-	-	TRBJ1-1	CASSFSGSTEAFF	TGTGCCAGCAGCTTCTCCGGTAGCACTGAAGCTTTCTTT
TRBV19	-	-	TRBJ1-5	CASSMVGGSNQPQHF	TGTGCCAGTAGTATGGTCGGCGGTAGCAATCAGCCCCAGCATTTT
TRBV3-1/TRBV3-2	-	few	TRBJ2-2	CASSPAVGELFF	TGTGCCAGCAGCCCGGCGGTTGGGGAGCTGTTTTTT
TRBV7-8	-	-	TRBJ1-5	CASSRGASNQPQHF	TGTGCCAGCAGCCGCGGTGCCTCCAATCAGCCCCAGCATTTT
TRBV7-9	-	-	TRBJ2-3	CASSLIAYVVADTQYF	TGTGCCAGCAGCTTAATTGCCTATGTAGTAGCAGATACGCAGTATTTT
TRBV10-3	-	-	TRBJ1-1	CAISEYGMAGSATEAFF	TGTGCCATCAGTGAGTATGGCATGGCAGGGTCGGCCACTGAAGCTTTCTTT
TRBV12-3/TRBV12-4	TRBD1	-	TRBJ2-2	CASSYRGPGELFF	TGTGCCAGCAGTTACAGGGGGCCCGGGGAGCTGTTTTTT
TRBV5-6	TRBD2	medium-sized	TRBJ2-7	CASSGSGRAHYEQYF	TGTGCCAGCAGCGGAAGCGGGAGGGCTCATTACGAGCAGTACTTC
TRBV19	-	-	TRBJ1-1	CASTNYDPAAEAFF	TGTGCCAGTACCAATTATGATCCGGCGGCTGAAGCTTTCTTT
TRBV19	TRBD2	-	TRBJ2-1	CASRLTSGGGGEQFF	TGTGCCAGTAGGTTGACTAGCGGGGGCGGTGGAGAGCAGTTCTTC
TRBV6-2/TRBV6-3	TRBD2	-	TRBJ2-5	CASSSVTSGKETQYF	TGTGCCAGCAGTTCAGTTACTAGCGGGAAAGAGACCCAGTACTTC
TRBV4-1	-	-	TRBJ2-2	CASSRTAQNTGELFF	TGCGCCAGCAGCAGGACAGCACAAAACACCGGGGAGCTGTTTTTT